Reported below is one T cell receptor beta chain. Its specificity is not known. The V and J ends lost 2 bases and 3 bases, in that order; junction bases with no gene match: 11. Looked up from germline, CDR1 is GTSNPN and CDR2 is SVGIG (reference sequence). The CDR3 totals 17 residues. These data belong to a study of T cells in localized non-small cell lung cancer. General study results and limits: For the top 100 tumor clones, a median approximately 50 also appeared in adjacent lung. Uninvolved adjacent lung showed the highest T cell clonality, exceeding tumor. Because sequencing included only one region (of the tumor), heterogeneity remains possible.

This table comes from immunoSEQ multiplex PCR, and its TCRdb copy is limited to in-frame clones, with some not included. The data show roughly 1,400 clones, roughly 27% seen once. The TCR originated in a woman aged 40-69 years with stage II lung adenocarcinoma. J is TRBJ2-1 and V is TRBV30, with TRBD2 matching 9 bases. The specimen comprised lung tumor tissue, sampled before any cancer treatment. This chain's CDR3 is CAWSKRAGGPGYNEQFF. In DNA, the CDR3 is TGTGCCTGGAGTAAACGGGCGGGAGGGCCGGGCTACAATGAGCAGTTCTTC. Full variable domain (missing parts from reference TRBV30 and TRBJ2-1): SQTIHQWPATLVQPVGSPLSLECTVEGTSNPNLYWYRQAAGRGLQLLFYSVGIGQISSEVPQNLSASRPQDRQFILSSKKLLLSDSGFYLCAWSKRAGGPGYNEQFFGPGTRLTVL.